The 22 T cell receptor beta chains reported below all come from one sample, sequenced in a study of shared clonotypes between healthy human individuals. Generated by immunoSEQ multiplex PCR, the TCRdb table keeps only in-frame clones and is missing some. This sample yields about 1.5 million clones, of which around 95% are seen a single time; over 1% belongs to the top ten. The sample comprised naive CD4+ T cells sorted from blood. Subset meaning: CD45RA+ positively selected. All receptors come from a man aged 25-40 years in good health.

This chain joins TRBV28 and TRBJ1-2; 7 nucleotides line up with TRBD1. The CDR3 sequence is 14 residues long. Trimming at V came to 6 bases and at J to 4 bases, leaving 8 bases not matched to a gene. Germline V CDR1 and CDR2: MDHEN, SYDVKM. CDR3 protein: CASSQTGFIYGYTF. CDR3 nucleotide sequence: TGTGCCAGCAGCCAGACAGGGTTCATCTATGGCTACACCTTC.

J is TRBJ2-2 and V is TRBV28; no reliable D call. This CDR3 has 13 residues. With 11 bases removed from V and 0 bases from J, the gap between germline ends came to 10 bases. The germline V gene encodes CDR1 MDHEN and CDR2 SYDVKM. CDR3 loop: CAVSTTNTGELFF. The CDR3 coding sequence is TGTGCCGTCAGCACGACGAACACCGGGGAGCTGTTTTTT.

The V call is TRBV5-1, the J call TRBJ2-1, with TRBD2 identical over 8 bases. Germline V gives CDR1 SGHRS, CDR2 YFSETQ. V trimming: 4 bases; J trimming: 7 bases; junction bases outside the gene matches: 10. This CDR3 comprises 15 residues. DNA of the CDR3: TGCGCCAGCAGCGTTAGCGGGATAGCCGTGAATGAGCAGTTCTTC. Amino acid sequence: CASSVSGIAVNEQFF. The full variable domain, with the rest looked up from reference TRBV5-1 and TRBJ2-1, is KAGVTQTPRYLIKTRGQQVTLSCSPISGHRSVSWYQQTPGQGLQFLFEYFSETQRNKGNFPGRFSGRQFSNSRSEMNVSTLELGDSALYLCASSVSGIAVNEQFFGPGTRLTVL.

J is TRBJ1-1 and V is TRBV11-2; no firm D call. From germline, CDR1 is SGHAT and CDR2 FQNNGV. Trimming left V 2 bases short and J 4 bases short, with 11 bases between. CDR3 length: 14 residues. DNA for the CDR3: TGTGCCAGCAGCTTACCGTCCCGTAGCACTGAAGCTTTCTTT. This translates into CASSLPSRSTEAFF.

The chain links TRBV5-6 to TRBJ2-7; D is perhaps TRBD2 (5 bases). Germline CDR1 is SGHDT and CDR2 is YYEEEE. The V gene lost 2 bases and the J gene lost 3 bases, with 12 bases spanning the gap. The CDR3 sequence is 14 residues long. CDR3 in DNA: TGTGCCAGCAGCTTTGTGTCTAGCAGCTACGAGCAGTACTTC. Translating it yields CASSFVSSSYEQYF.

CDR3 nucleotide sequence: TGTGCCAGCTCACCCACGGGACCCTTTAATGAAAAACTGTTTTTT. It translates to CASSPTGPFNEKLFF. This chain joins TRBV18 and TRBJ1-4, with D possibly TRBD1 on 5 matching bases. Per germline, CDR1 KGHSH and CDR2 LQKENI. CDR3 length: 15 amino acids. V was trimmed by 3 bases and J by 4 bases, leaving 12 bases between them. The full variable domain, its missing parts supplied by reference TRBV18 and TRBJ1-4, is NAGVMQNPRHLVRRRGQEARLRCSPMKGHSHVYWYRQLPEEGLKFMVYLQKENIIDESGMPKERFSAEFPKEGPSILRIQQVVRGDSAAYFCASSPTGPFNEKLFFGSGTQLSVL.

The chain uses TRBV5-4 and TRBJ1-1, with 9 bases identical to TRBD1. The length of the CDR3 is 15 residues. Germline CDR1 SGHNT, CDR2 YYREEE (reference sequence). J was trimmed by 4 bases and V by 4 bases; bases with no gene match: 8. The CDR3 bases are TGTGCCAGCAGCATTCCGGGACAGGGAGTCACTGAAGCTTTCTTT. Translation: CASSIPGQGVTEAFF.

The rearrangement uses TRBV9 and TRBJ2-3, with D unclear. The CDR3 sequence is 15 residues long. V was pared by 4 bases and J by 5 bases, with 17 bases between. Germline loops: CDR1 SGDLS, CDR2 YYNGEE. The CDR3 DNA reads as TGTGCCAGCAGCCCGCCCAATGCGGTCGGAGATACGCAGTATTTT. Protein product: CASSPPNAVGDTQYF.

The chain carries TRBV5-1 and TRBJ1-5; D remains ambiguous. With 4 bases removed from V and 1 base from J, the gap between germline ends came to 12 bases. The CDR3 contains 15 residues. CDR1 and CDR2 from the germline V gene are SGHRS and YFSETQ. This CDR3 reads CASSPDGSSNQPQHF. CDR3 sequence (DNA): TGCGCCAGCAGCCCCGACGGTAGCAGCAATCAGCCCCAGCATTTT.

This CDR3 is CASSLVFGGTDTQYF. The CDR3 nucleotides are TGTGCCAGCAGCTTAGTTTTTGGAGGCACAGATACGCAGTATTTT. V usage is TRBV7-9 and J usage is TRBJ2-3; no definite D call. CDR3 size: 15 residues. V was trimmed by 1 base and J by 1 base, leaving 9 bases between them. Per germline, CDR1 SEHNR and CDR2 FQNEAQ (reference sequence). The whole variable domain, remainder taken from reference TRBV7-9 and TRBJ2-3, is DTGVSQNPRHKITKRGQNVTFRCDPISEHNRLYWYRQTLGQGPEFLTYFQNEAQLEKSRLLSDRFSAERPKGSFSTLEIQRTEQGDSAMYLCASSLVFGGTDTQYFGPGTRLTVL.

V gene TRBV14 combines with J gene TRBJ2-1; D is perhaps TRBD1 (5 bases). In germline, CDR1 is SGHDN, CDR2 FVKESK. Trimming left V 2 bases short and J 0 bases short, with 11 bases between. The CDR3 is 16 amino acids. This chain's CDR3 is CASSQNTGGSYNEQFF. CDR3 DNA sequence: TGTGCCAGCAGCCAAAACACAGGTGGCTCCTACAATGAGCAGTTCTTC. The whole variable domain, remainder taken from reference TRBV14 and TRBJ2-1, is EAGVTQFPSHSVIEKGQTVTLRCDPISGHDNLYWYRRVMGKEIKFLLHFVKESKQDESGMPNNRFLAERTGGTYSTLKVQPAELEDSGVYFCASSQNTGGSYNEQFFGPGTRLTVL.

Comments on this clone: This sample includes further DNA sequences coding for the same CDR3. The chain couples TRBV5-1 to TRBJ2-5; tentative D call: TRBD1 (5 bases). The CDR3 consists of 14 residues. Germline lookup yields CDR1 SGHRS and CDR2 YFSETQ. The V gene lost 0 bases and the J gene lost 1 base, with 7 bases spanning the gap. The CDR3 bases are TGCGCCAGCAGCTTGGAGGGGCTCCAAGAGACCCAGTACTTC. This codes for CASSLEGLQETQYF.

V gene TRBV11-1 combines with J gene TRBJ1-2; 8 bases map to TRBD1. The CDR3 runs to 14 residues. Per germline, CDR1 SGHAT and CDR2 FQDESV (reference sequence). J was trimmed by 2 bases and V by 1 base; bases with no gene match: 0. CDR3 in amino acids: CASSLDRGNYGYTF. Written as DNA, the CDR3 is TGTGCCAGCAGCTTAGACAGGGGGAACTATGGCTACACCTTC.

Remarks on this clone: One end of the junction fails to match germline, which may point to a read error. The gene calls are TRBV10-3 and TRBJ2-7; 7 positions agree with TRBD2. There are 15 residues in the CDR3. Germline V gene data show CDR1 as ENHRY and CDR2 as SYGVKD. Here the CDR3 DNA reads TGTGCCATCAGTGATCCTCTCGGGAGGTCCTCCGAGCAGTACTTC. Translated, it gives CAISDPLGRSSEQYF.

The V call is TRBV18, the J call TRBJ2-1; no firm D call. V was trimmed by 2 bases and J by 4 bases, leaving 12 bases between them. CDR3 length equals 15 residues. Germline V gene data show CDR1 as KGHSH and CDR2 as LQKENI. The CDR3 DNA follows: TGTGCCAGCTCACCAGTTGACTGGCCATACAATGAGCAGTTCTTC. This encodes CASSPVDWPYNEQFF.

CDR3 coding DNA: TGTGCCAGCAGGCCGGGACACACCTCCTACGAGCAGTACTTC. Protein product: CASRPGHTSYEQYF. This chain uses TRBV6-5 with TRBJ2-7, with D maybe TRBD1 (6 bases). The CDR3 sequence is 14 residues long. CDR1 and CDR2 (germline): MNHEY, SVGAGI. Trimming pared 6 bases from V and 0 bases from J, leaving 12 bases between.

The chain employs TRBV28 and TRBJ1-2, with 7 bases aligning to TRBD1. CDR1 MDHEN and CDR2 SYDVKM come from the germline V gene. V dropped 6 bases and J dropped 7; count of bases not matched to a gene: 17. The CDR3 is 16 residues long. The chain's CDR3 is CASRSLTGTVFVGYTF. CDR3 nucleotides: TGTGCCAGCAGATCCCTAACCGGGACAGTATTTGTTGGCTACACCTTC.

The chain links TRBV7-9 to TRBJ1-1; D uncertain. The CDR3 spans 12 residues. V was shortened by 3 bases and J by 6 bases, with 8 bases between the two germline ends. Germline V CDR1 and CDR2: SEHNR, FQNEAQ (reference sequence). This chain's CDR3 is CASSFELSEAFF. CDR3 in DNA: TGTGCCAGCAGCTTTGAACTTTCTGAAGCTTTCTTT.

The CDR3 nucleotides read TGCGCCAGCAGCCCCCAACCCTCTAGCGGGACTTACAATGAGCAGTTCTTC. It codes for CASSPQPSSGTYNEQFF. This chain links TRBV5-1 with TRBJ2-1; 9 bases agree with TRBD2. The germline V gene has CDR1 SGHRS and CDR2 YFSETQ. This CDR3 spans 17 amino acids. J gave up 4 bases and V 4 bases, and 12 bases lay outside the gene matches.

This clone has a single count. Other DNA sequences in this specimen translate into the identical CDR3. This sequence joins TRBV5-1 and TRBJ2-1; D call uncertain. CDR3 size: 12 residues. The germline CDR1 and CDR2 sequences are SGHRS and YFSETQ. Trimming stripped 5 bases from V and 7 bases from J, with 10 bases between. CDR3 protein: CASSLPGNEQFF. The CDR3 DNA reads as TGCGCCAGCAGTCTCCCCGGGAATGAGCAGTTCTTC.

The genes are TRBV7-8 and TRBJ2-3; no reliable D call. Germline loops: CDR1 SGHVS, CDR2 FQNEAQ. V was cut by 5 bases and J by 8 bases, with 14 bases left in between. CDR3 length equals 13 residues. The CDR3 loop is CASSPEIVGTQYF. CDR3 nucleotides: TGTGCCAGCAGCCCAGAGATTGTGGGTACGCAGTATTTT.

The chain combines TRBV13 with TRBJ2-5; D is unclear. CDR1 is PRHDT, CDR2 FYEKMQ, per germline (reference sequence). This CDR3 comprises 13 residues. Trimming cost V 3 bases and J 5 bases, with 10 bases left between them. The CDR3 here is CASSLLFGETQYF. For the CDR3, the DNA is TGTGCCAGCAGCTTGTTATTCGGGGAGACCCAGTACTTC.